Sequencing of this T cell receptor beta chain was carried out in a study of blood T cell repertoires in COVID-19. Germline V gene sequence: CDR1 SGHNT, CDR2 YENEEA. V was shortened by 5 bases and J by 2 bases, with 12 bases between the two germline ends. This CDR3 is 14 amino acids long. TCRdb's copy holds only in-frame clones and misses some; the assay was immunoSEQ multiplex PCR. Among a few hundred thousand clones listed, roughly 87% were seen once. J is TRBJ2-5 and V is TRBV11-3; TRBD2 might be the D (5 bases). The receptor comes from a man aged 18-30 years who had recovered from COVID-19. The sample comprised PBMCs or T cells enriched from blood (not recorded which). The CDR3 protein is CASSIRGGQETQYF. In DNA form, the CDR3 reads TGTGCCAGCAGCATAAGAGGCGGGCAAGAGACCCAGTACTTC.